A selection of T cell receptor beta chains follows, all from one sample in a study of molecular identifiers for immune sequencing clone quantification. Each CDR3 protein is one row after TCRdb ran MiXCR on the PCR reads. The sample contains hundreds of thousands of distinct CDR3 sequences, over 25% of which appear only once. Sequencing was performed on naive CD8+ T cells from blood, with Jurkat cell RNA spiked in. These receptors were obtained from a human donor in good health. Some libraries in this study had Jurkat cell RNA spiked in. The CDR3 runs from the conserved cysteine through the conserved F or W.

TRBV6-2/TRBV6-3,20,TRBJ2-2,CASSYTERTSGRYNTGELFF
TRBV5-1,11,TRBJ2-7,CASKAAYGQYF
TRBV7-9,14,TRBJ2-7,CASSADTRVYEQYF
TRBV12-3/TRBV12-4,13,TRBJ1-2,CASSLGDEYGYTF
TRBV6-5,13,TRBJ1-1,CAGSYGGNAGAFF
TRBV4-3,16,TRBJ2-7,CASSPRDGTPAYEQYF
TRBV4-3,15,TRBJ2-5,CASSQDYGHLETLYF
TRBV7-9,16,TRBJ2-3,CASSLAGRGLADTQYF
TRBV12-3/TRBV12-4,13,TRBJ2-5,CASREDIQGTQYF
TRBV3-1,15,TRBJ2-5,CASNPGLAVQETQYF
TRBV24-1,17,TRBJ2-5,CATSDLPGTDNQETQYF
TRBV19,15,TRBJ2-1,CASSPTGTGYNEQFF
TRBV7-9,15,TRBJ2-2,CASILSGFHTGELFF
TRBV4-1,16,TRBJ2-1,CASSRVGGRTYNEQFF
TRBV13,14,TRBJ2-5,CASSNRDNQETQYF
TRBV2,14,TRBJ1-6,CASRDDRGWSPLHF
TRBV28,17,TRBJ2-2,CASSPPRLVFSARELFF
TRBV12-5,15,TRBJ1-4,CASSTGGGTREKLFF
TRBV4-2,15,TRBJ2-7,CASSQEASGVYEQYF
TRBV5-6,15,TRBJ2-7,CASSIGTLSTYEQYF
TRBV18,13,TRBJ2-7,CASSPPDFYEQYF
TRBV5-3,15,TRBJ1-1,CASSLVLGIGTEAFF
TRBV15,14,TRBJ2-5,CATSRVWTKETQYF
TRBV3-1,18,TRBJ2-3,CASSPTTSGGDHADTQYF
TRBV28,16,TRBJ1-2,CASSSRAGWGYYGYTF